This paragraph covers one T cell receptor (beta chain) sequence. The antigen is not known. Of the isolated RNA, all was reverse transcribed, and so the sequenced material was expressed TCRB transcripts. Measured with immunoSEQ multiplex PCR; TCRdb has only the in-frame clones, and not every one. The sample contains around 250,000 clones, 20% to 25% of which appear only once. Germline V gives CDR1 SGHDN, CDR2 FVKESK. Losses at the gene ends were 2 bases for V and 2 bases for J; bases not matched to a gene: 2. This CDR3 contains 14 residues. This record belongs to a study of beta chain features in type 1 diabetes. Study outcomes and limitations: Relative to healthy donors, patients appeared to have naive, central memory and Treg TCRB repertoires that were more similar. Shorter TCRB CDR3s, moderately but significantly so, marked every one of the four CD4+ subsets in Type 1 diabetes patients. When cDNA is sequenced, cells with high TCR expression could be over-represented. When VDJ junctions were examined, type 1 diabetes patients showed fewer insertions and more deletions.

Markers CD45RO/CCR7/CD25/CD127/CD95/CD27 served to sort CD4+ naive, central memory, regulatory and stem cell-like memory cells. The sample consisted of naive CD4+ T cells from blood. The J gene is TRBJ2-5, the V gene TRBV14; 7 bases fit TRBD1. This TCR was sampled from a woman under 40 with type 1 diabetes. CDR3 region: CASSQLGQQETQYF. DNA of the CDR3: TGTGCCAGCAGCCAACTGGGACAGCAAGAGACCCAGTACTTC.